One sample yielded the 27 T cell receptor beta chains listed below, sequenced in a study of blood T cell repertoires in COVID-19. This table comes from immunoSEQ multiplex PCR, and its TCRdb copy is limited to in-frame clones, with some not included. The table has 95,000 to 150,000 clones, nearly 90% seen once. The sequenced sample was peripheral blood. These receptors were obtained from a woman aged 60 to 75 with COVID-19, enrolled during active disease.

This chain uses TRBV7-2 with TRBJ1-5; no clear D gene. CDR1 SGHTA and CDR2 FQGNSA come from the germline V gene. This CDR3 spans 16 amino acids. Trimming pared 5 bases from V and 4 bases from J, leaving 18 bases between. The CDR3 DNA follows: TGTGCCAGCAGCAGAGAAAGCACAGTTTTGAATCAGCCCCAGCATTTT. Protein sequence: CASSRESTVLNQPQHF.

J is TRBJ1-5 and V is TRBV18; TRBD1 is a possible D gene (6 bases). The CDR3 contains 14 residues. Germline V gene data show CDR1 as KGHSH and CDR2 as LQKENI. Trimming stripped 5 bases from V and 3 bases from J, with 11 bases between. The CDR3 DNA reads TGTGCCAGCTCAACCGGACAGCCCAATCAGCCCCAGCATTTT. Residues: CASSTGQPNQPQHF.

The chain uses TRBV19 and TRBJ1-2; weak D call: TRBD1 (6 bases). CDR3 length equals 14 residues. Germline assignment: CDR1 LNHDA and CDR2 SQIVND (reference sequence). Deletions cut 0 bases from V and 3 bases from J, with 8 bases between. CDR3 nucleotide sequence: TGTGCCAGTAGTATAGATCACAGGGACTATGGCTACACCTTC. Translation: CASSIDHRDYGYTF.

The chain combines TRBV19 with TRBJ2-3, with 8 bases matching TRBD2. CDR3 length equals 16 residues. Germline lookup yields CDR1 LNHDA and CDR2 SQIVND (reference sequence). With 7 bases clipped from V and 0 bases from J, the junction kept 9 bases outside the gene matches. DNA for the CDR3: TGTGCCAGTACCCGGGGGGGTGCCCTTAGCACAGATACGCAGTATTTT. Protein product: CASTRGGALSTDTQYF.

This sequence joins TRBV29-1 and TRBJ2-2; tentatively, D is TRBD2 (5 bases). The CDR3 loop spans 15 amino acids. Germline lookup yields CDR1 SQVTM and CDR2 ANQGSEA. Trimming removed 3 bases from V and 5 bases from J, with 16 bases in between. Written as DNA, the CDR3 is TGCAGCGTTGAGAGGAGGCGAGGTGTTACCGGGGAGCTGTTTTTT. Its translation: CSVERRRGVTGELFF.

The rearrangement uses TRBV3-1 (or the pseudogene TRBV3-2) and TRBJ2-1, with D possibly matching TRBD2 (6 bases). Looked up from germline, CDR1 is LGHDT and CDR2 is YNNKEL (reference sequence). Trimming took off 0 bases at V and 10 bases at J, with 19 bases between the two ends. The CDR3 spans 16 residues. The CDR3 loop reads CASSQEAPGRRGEQFF. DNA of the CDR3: TGTGCCAGCAGCCAAGAGGCCCCGGGACGGAGGGGCGAGCAGTTCTTC.

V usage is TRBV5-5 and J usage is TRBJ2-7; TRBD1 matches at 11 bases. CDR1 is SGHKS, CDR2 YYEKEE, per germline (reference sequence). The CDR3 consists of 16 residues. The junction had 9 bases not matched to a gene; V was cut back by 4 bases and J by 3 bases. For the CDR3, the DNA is TGTGCCAGCAGCCCCCTCGGGACAGGGGGTTTCTACGAGCAGTACTTC. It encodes CASSPLGTGGFYEQYF.

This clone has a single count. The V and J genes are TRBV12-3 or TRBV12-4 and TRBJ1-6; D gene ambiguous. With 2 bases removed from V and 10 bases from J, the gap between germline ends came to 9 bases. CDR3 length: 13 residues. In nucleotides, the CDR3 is TGTGCCAGCAGTTTAATCACTTACTCACCCCTCCACTTT. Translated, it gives CASSLITYSPLHF.

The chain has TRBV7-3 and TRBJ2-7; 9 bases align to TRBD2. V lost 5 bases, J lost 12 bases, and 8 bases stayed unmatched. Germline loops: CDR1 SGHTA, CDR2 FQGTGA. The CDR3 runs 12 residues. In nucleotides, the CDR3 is TGTGCCAGCAGCGAGAGCGGGGGGAGTGCGTACTTC. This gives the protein CASSESGGSAYF.

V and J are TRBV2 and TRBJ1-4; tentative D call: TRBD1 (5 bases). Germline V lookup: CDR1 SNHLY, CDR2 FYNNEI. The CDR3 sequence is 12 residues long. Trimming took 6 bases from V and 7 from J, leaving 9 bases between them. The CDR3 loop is CASSREGEKLFF. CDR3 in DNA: TGTGCCAGCAGCAGGGAGGGTGAAAAACTGTTTTTT.

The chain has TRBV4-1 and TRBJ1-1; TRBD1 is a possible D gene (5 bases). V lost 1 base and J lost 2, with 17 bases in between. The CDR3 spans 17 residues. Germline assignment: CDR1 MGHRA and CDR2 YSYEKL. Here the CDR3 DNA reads TGCGCCAGCAGCCAAGCTTTTGGGCCTGGACACAACACTGAAGCTTTCTTT. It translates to CASSQAFGPGHNTEAFF.

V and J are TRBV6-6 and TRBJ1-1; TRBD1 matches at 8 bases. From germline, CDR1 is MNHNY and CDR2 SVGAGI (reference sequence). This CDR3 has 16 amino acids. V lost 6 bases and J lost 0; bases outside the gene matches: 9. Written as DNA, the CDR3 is TGTGCCAGCAGCCGTGGACAGGGAAGGGTGAACACTGAAGCTTTCTTT. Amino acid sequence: CASSRGQGRVNTEAFF.

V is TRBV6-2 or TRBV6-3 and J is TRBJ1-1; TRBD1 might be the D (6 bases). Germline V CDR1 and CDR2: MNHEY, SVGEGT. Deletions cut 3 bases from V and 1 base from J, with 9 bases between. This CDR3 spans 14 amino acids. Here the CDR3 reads CASSYPRGNTEAFF. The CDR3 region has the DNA TGTGCCAGCAGTTATCCCAGGGGGAACACTGAAGCTTTCTTT.

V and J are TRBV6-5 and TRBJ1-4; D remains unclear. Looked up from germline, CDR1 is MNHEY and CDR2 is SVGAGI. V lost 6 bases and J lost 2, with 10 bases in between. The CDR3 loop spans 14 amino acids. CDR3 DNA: TGTGCCAGCAGGCCAGTCACCACTAATGAAAAACTGTTTTTT. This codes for CASRPVTTNEKLFF.

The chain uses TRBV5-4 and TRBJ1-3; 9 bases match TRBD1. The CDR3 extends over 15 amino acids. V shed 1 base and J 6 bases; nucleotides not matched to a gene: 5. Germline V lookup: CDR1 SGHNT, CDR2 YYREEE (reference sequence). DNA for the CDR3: TGTGCCAGCAGCTTGACGGGACAGGGAGAAAACACCATATATTTT. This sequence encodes CASSLTGQGENTIYF.

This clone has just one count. In nucleotides, the CDR3 is TGCGCCAGCAGCTTGGATGACAGCGCAACAGATACGCAGTATTTT. Translation gives CASSLDDSATDTQYF. The chain employs TRBV5-1 and TRBJ2-3; possible D gene TRBD1, 5 bases. The CDR3 totals 15 residues. Germline V lookup: CDR1 SGHRS, CDR2 YFSETQ. Trimming took 0 bases from V and 3 from J, leaving 11 bases between them.

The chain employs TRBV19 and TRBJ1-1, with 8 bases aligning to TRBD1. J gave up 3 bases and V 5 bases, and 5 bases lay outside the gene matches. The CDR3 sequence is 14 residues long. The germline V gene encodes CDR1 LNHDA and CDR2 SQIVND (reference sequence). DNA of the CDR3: TGTGCCAGTAGTGGAGGGACAGGTTACACTGAAGCTTTCTTT. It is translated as CASSGGTGYTEAFF.

Here the CDR3 DNA reads TGCGCCAGCAGCTGGGGTCCGGGACAGAATAATTCACCCCTCCACTTT. This encodes CASSWGPGQNNSPLHF. The genes are TRBV5-1 and TRBJ1-6; 7 bases map to TRBD1. V was pared by 3 bases and J by 5 bases, with 8 bases of the junction left unmatched. The CDR3 totals 16 residues. Germline values: CDR1 SGHRS, CDR2 YFSETQ.

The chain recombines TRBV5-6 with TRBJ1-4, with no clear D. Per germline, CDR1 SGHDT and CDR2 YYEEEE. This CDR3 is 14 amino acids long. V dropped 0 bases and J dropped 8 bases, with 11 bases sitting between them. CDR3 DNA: TGTGCCAGCAGCTTGGGGCAGGATTTCGAAAAACTGTTTTTT. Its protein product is CASSLGQDFEKLFF.

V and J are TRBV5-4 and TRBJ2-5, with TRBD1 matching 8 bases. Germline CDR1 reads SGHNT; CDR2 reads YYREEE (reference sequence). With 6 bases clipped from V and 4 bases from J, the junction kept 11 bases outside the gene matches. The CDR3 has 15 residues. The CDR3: CASTPGQERIETQYF. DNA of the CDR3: TGTGCCAGCACCCCGGGACAGGAACGAATAGAGACCCAGTACTTC.

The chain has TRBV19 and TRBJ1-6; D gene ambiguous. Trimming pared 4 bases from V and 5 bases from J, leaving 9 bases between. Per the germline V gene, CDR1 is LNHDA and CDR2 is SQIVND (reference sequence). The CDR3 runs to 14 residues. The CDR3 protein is CASSRYRDNSPLHF. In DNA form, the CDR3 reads TGTGCCAGTAGTAGATATCGGGATAATTCACCCCTCCACTTT.

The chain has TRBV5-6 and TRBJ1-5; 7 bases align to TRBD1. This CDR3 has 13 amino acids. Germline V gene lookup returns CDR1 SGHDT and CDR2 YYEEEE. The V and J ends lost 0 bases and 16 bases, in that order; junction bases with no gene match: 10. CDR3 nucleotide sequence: TGTGCCAGCAGCTTGGGCTTACAGGGGATCAATCATTTT. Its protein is CASSLGLQGINHF. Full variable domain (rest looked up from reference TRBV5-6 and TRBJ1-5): DAGVTQSPTHLIKTRGQQVTLRCSPKSGHDTVSWYQQALGQGPQFIFQYYEEEERQRGNFPDRFSGHQFPNYSSELNVNALLLGDSALYLCASSLGLQGINHFGDGTRLSIL.

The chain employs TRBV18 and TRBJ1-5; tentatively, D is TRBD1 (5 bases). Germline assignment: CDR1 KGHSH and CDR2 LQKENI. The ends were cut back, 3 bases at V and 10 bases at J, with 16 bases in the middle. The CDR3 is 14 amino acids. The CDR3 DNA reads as TGTGCCAGCTCACCGGGGGGACCGGGTTACCCCCAGCATTTT. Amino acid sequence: CASSPGGPGYPQHF.

CDR3 in amino acids: CASSLRTGGKGNEQFF. In nucleotides, the CDR3 is TGTGCCAGCAGCCTAAGGACAGGGGGAAAGGGGAATGAGCAGTTCTTC. The chain combines TRBV7-7 with TRBJ2-1, with 10 positions matching TRBD1. V trimming: 5 bases; J trimming: 7 bases; junction bases outside the gene matches: 11. This CDR3 is 16 amino acids long. CDR1 is SSHAT, CDR2 FNYEAQ, per germline (reference sequence).

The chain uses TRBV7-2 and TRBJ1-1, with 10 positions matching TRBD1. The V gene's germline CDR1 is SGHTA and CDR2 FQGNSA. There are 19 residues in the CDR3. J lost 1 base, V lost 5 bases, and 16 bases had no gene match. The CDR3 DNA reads TGTGCCAGCAGCCGTTACTTCACCGGGACAGGGGCGAGGAACACTGAAGCTTTCTTT. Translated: CASSRYFTGTGARNTEAFF.

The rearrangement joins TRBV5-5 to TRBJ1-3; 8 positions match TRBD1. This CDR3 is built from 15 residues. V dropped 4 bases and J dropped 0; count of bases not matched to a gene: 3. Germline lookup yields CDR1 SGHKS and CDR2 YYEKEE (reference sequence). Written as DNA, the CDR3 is TGTGCCAGCAGCAGGGACAGGTTCTCTGGAAACACCATATATTTT. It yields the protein CASSRDRFSGNTIYF.

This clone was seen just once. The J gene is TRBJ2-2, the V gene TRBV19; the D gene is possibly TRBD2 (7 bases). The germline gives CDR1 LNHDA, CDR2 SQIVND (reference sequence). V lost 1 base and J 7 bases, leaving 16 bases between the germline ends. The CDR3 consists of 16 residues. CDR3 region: CASSIAGGASGGELFF. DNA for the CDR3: TGTGCCAGTAGTATAGCTGGGGGGGCTAGCGGCGGGGAGCTGTTTTTT.